These T cell receptor beta chains were read from a single sample in a study of T cell repertoires in cytomegalovirus infection. TCRdb redid the calling of the reads with MiXCR, one entry per CDR3 protein. Among some 270,000 distinct CDR3 sequences, 17% were seen once, and the ten largest hold about 45%. Sequencing was done on a sample of CD8+ T cells from PBMCs. The receptors come from a human donor in good health (CMV status not recorded). Some clones in this sample may be carry-over from other donors' samples. CDR3s include the opening cysteine and the closing phenylalanine or tryptophan. A D gene is named only where the DNA matches it firmly. Rows give clone size only sometimes, using once, few, many, or a class for an expanded clone.

j_call | clone_size | d_call | v_call | cdr3_aa | cdr3_nt
TRBJ2-3 | NA | TRBD1 | TRBV2 | CASSGRDRGRGHTDTQYF | TGTGCCAGCAGTGGCCGGGACAGGGGGCGCGGGCACACAGATACGCAGTATTTT
TRBJ1-2 | few | NA | TRBV7-9 | CASSLKRGYTF | TGTGCCAGCAGCTTAAAACGAGGCTACACCTTC
TRBJ2-7 | few | NA | TRBV7-9 | CASSSPGSYEQYF | TGTGCCAGCAGCTCGCCAGGCTCCTACGAGCAGTACTTC
TRBJ2-3 | NA | NA | TRBV6-5 | CASRGLITDTQYF | TGTGCCAGCAGGGGGCTTATAACAGATACGCAGTATTTT
TRBJ2-2 | NA | TRBD1 | TRBV2 | CASRGTDANTGELFF | TGTGCCAGCAGGGGGACAGACGCGAACACCGGGGAGCTGTTTTTT
TRBJ2-7 | many | NA | TRBV12-3/TRBV12-4 | CASSFEGYEQYF | TGTGCCAGCAGTTTTGAGGGTTACGAGCAGTACTTC
TRBJ1-1 | NA | NA | TRBV29-1 | CSADTSNTEAFF | TGCAGCGCCGACACATCTAACACTGAAGCTTTCTTT
TRBJ2-7 | NA | NA | TRBV28 | CASSLERHNAYEQYF | TGTGCCAGCAGTTTGGAGAGACACAACGCCTACGAGCAGTACTTC
TRBJ1-5 | few | TRBD1 | TRBV7-9 | CASSGTGYNQPQHF | TGTGCCAGCAGCGGGACAGGGTACAATCAGCCCCAGCATTTT
TRBJ1-2 | NA | TRBD1 | TRBV7-8 | CASGTGGYYGYTF | TGTGCCAGCGGAACAGGGGGCTACTATGGCTACACCTTC
TRBJ2-3 | many | NA | TRBV7-2 | CASSDWGRPTDTQYF | TGTGCCAGCAGCGATTGGGGTCGACCCACAGATACGCAGTATTTT
TRBJ2-1 | NA | TRBD2 | TRBV19 | CASSILAGGQDEQFF | TGTGCCAGTAGTATACTAGCGGGGGGGCAGGATGAGCAGTTCTTC
TRBJ2-7 | many | TRBD1 | TRBV6-1 | CASGTVPYEQYF | TGTGCCAGCGGGACAGTGCCCTACGAGCAGTACTTC
TRBJ1-1 | many | NA | TRBV7-9 | CASSLAPGTANTEAFF | TGTGCCAGCAGCTTAGCTCCCGGGACGGCGAACACTGAAGCTTTCTTT
TRBJ1-2 | many | NA | TRBV6-6 | CASSPLGGRGYTF | TGTGCCAGCAGTCCATTGGGGGGCCGGGGCTACACCTTC
TRBJ2-7 | NA | NA | TRBV2 | CASSYVTTGPLGEQYF | TGTGCCAGCAGTTACGTGACTACAGGTCCCCTTGGCGAGCAGTACTTC
TRBJ1-1 | few | NA | TRBV27 | CASTFPRERAFF | TGTGCCAGCACGTTCCCCAGGGAGAGGGCTTTCTTT
TRBJ1-2 | NA | NA | TRBV4-3 | CASSHIYREINYGYTF | TGCGCCAGCAGCCACATATACAGGGAAATTAACTATGGCTACACCTTC
TRBJ2-7 | NA | NA | TRBV5-6 | CASSLIAALGEQYF | TGTGCCAGCAGCTTGATAGCGGCCCTGGGGGAGCAGTACTTC
TRBJ2-7 | few | TRBD1 | TRBV20-1 | CSARDRQGIYEQYF | TGCAGTGCTAGAGACCGACAGGGAATCTACGAGCAGTACTTC
TRBJ2-7 | many | NA | TRBV7-2 | CASSLIEYEQYF | TGTGCCAGCAGCTTAATCGAGTACGAGCAGTACTTC
TRBJ1-1 | NA | TRBD1 | TRBV4-2 | CACSQEGQINTEAFF | TGTGCCTGCAGCCAAGAGGGACAGATTAACACTGAAGCTTTCTTT
TRBJ2-5 | few | NA | TRBV7-6 | CASSLQNRETQYF | TGTGCCAGCAGCCTCCAGAATCGAGAGACCCAGTACTTC
TRBJ2-1 | many | NA | TRBV6-2/TRBV6-3 | CASSYPGTHNEQFF | TGTGCCAGCAGTTACCCCGGGACACACAATGAGCAGTTCTTC
TRBJ2-7 | NA | NA | TRBV20-1 | CSARGTGLLEQYF | TGCAGTGCTAGGGGGACCGGCCTACTAGAGCAGTACTTC
TRBJ1-5 | many | NA | TRBV6-1 | CASSGGYSNQPQHF | TGTGCCAGCAGCGGGGGTTATAGCAATCAGCCCCAGCATTTT
TRBJ1-3 | few | TRBD1 | TRBV2 | CASREGTGSGNTIYF | TGTGCCAGCAGAGAGGGGACAGGGTCTGGAAACACCATATATTTT
TRBJ1-2 | NA | NA | TRBV5-4 | CASSLGGGESRYGYTF | TGTGCCAGCAGCTTGGGGGGTGGAGAGTCCCGCTATGGCTACACCTTC
TRBJ2-7 | many | TRBD1 | TRBV5-1 | CASSWGQSYEQYF | TGTGCCAGCAGCTGGGGACAGTCCTACGAGCAGTACTTC
TRBJ2-7 | NA | NA | TRBV27 | CASSLYGYEQYF | TGTGCCAGCAGTTTATACGGCTACGAGCAGTACTTC
TRBJ1-2 | many | NA | TRBV12-3/TRBV12-4 | CASNPRGYGYGYTF | TGTGCCAGCAACCCGCGGGGGTACGGCTATGGCTACACCTTC
TRBJ2-7 | many | TRBD1 | TRBV6-2/TRBV6-3 | CASTLQAGTGSYEQYF | TGTGCCAGCACCCTCCAAGCGGGGACAGGGTCCTACGAGCAGTACTTC
TRBJ2-7 | few | NA | TRBV5-1 | CASSLGQDTTYEQYF | TGCGCCAGCAGCTTGGGGCAGGATACCACCTACGAGCAGTACTTC
TRBJ2-1 | many | NA | TRBV7-6 | CASSRGAGGISYNEQFF | TGTGCCAGCAGTAGGGGGGCAGGCGGCATATCCTACAATGAGCAGTTCTTC
TRBJ2-3 | few | NA | TRBV6-6 | CASSLAGASFTDTQYF | TGTGCCAGCAGTTTGGCGGGGGCCTCTTTCACAGATACGCAGTATTTT
TRBJ2-5 | NA | TRBD1 | TRBV12-3/TRBV12-4 | CASSWDSPKETQYF | TGTGCCAGCAGTTGGGACAGCCCAAAAGAGACCCAGTACTTC
TRBJ1-5 | NA | TRBD1 | TRBV5-6 | CASSLGRAGGGQPQHF | TGTGCCAGCAGCTTGGGACGAGCAGGGGGCGGTCAGCCCCAGCATTTT
TRBJ2-3 | NA | TRBD2 | TRBV28 | CASKGLAGGPNTQYF | TGTGCCAGCAAAGGACTAGCGGGGGGGCCGAATACGCAGTATTTT
TRBJ2-1 | many | TRBD2 | TRBV6-6 | CASNPSGGYGEQFF | TGTGCCAGCAACCCTAGCGGGGGCTATGGTGAGCAGTTCTTC
TRBJ1-2 | few | NA | TRBV6-6 | CASSYLTGYGYTF | TGTGCCAGCAGTTACCTGACAGGCTATGGCTACACCTTC
TRBJ2-1 | few | TRBD2 | TRBV7-9 | CASSSSGGAKEQFF | TGTGCCAGCAGCAGTAGCGGGGGGGCGAAAGAGCAGTTCTTC
TRBJ1-2 | few | NA | TRBV20-1 | CSARDPRGDGYTF | TGCAGTGCTAGAGATCCGCGCGGGGACGGCTACACCTTC
TRBJ1-2 | many | NA | TRBV27 | CASSLWQGNDGYTF | TGTGCCAGCAGTTTATGGCAGGGAAATGATGGCTACACCTTC
TRBJ1-4 | once | TRBD1 | TRBV20-1 | CSASTTGGHNEKLFF | TGCAGTGCTAGTACGACAGGGGGGCATAATGAAAAACTGTTTTTT
TRBJ2-1 | few | TRBD2 | TRBV11-3 | CASSLDGALAGATGNEQFF | TGTGCCAGCAGCTTAGATGGTGCCCTAGCGGGGGCCACCGGGAATGAGCAGTTCTTC
TRBJ2-7 | NA | NA | TRBV28 | CASSLSASRPTYEQCF | TGTGCCAGCAGTTTATCGGCGTCCCGGCCAACCTACGAGCAGTGCTTC
TRBJ2-7 | few | NA | TRBV28 | CASSLWQGTQYEQYF | TGTGCCAGCAGTTTATGGCAGGGGACCCAGTACGAGCAGTACTTC
TRBJ2-7 | NA | NA | TRBV5-4 | CASSFIGSYEQYF | TGTGCCAGCAGCTTTATCGGGTCCTACGAGCAGTACTTC
TRBJ1-5 | few | TRBD1 | TRBV28 | CASSSRTGFKPQHF | TGTGCCAGCAGTTCCCGGACAGGCTTTAAGCCCCAGCATTTT
TRBJ1-2 | NA | NA | TRBV5-5 | CASSLDDSASGYTF | TGTGCCAGCAGCTTGGATGACAGTGCAAGTGGCTACACCTTC
TRBJ1-6 | few | NA | TRBV28 | CASSLAVGNSPLHF | TGTGCCAGCAGTTTGGCCGTGGGTAATTCACCCCTCCACTTT
TRBJ2-3 | few | TRBD1 | TRBV7-6 | CASSRGTGAVSDTQYF | TGTGCCAGCAGCAGAGGGACAGGGGCTGTGTCGGATACGCAGTATTTT
TRBJ1-5 | few | TRBD1 | TRBV4-1 | CASSQGQGEQPQHF | TGCGCCAGCAGCCAAGGACAGGGTGAACAGCCCCAGCATTTT
TRBJ2-5 | many | NA | TRBV7-8 | CAMSMFETQETQYF | TGTGCCATGTCGATGTTCGAAACACAAGAGACCCAGTACTTC
TRBJ1-2 | few | NA | TRBV10-3 | CAISESWDTSSTPNYGYTF | TGTGCCATCAGTGAGTCGTGGGACACATCCTCGACCCCTAACTATGGCTACACCTTC
TRBJ2-3 | few | TRBD2 | TRBV4-2 | CASSPTSLSTDTQYF | TGTGCCAGCAGCCCGACTAGCCTCAGCACAGATACGCAGTATTTT
TRBJ2-1 | NA | TRBD1 | TRBV19 | CASSIGWTGLFTQHNEQFF | TGTGCCAGTAGTATAGGTTGGACAGGGTTATTTACCCAACACAATGAGCAGTTCTTC
TRBJ2-7 | many | NA | TRBV7-9 | CASSLVGSSYEQYF | TGTGCCAGCAGCTTAGTTGGCAGCTCCTACGAGCAGTACTTC